A single sample is the source of the 29 T cell receptor beta chains below, sequenced in a study of T cells in Graves' hyperthyroidism and ophthalmopathy. RNA transcripts were the template for amplifying TCR beta CDR3 regions. Initially, a first-round RT-PCR of the TCR CDR3 employed the HTBI primer set. TCRdb re-called the multiplex PCR reads through MiXCR, storing one row per CDR3 protein. The repertoire holds a few hundred thousand distinct CDR3 sequences, with roughly 17% as singletons. The sequenced material came from blood. The receptors were gathered from a woman between 18 and 29 years old with Graves' ophthalmopathy.

This clonotype was counted ten times or more. The genes are TRBV6-1 and TRBJ1-1, with a possible D match to TRBD1 (6 bases). Germline V gene lookup returns CDR1 MNHNS and CDR2 SASEGT. The V end was cut by 2 bases, the J end by 7 bases, with 14 bases between. This CDR3 has 14 residues. The CDR3 DNA sequence: TGTGCCAGCAGTGAAAGTCGGGGGCTGGGTGAAGCTTTCTTT. This gives the protein CASSESRGLGEAFF.

This clonotype was detected once. The rearrangement joins TRBV6-4 to TRBJ2-3, with D possibly matching TRBD2 (6 bases). The CDR3 runs 17 residues. Germline V gene data show CDR1 as MRHNA and CDR2 as SNTAGT. V lost 5 bases, J lost 0 bases, and 18 bases lay in between. The CDR3, as DNA: TGTGCCAGCAGTACCTCGGGGGACCGTCCTAGCACAGATACGCAGTATTTT. This translates into CASSTSGDRPSTDTQYF.

The chain combines TRBV18 with TRBJ1-6; 8 nucleotides line up with TRBD1. Germline values: CDR1 KGHSH, CDR2 LQKENI. The CDR3 is made up of 16 amino acids. Trimming cost V 3 bases and J 8 bases; bases outside gene matches: 9. DNA of the CDR3: TGTGCCAGCTCACCGCTCACAGGGGGGGGGGATTCACCCCTCCACTTT. This gives the protein CASSPLTGGGDSPLHF.

The chain links TRBV11-2 to TRBJ2-2; perhaps TRBD2 as D (6 bases). The CDR3 spans 17 residues. CDR1 and CDR2 (germline): SGHAT, FQNNGV. Trimming shortened V by 0 bases and J by 4 bases, and 15 bases separated the two germline ends. CDR3 in DNA: TGTGCCAGCAGCTTAGATCTTGCTAGCGAGGGCACCGGGGAGCTGTTTTTT. It codes for CASSLDLASEGTGELFF.

This clonotype was detected ten times or more. The V gene is TRBV5-1, the J gene TRBJ2-4, with D possibly matching TRBD1 (6 bases). The CDR3 consists of 14 residues. The V gene's germline CDR1 is SGHRS and CDR2 YFSETQ. The ends were cut back, 0 bases at V and 8 bases at J, with 12 bases in the middle. The CDR3 loop is CASSLEGGEDIQYF. The CDR3, as DNA: TGCGCCAGCAGCTTGGAAGGGGGAGAGGACATTCAGTACTTC.

This clonotype was found many times. The chain has TRBV2 and TRBJ2-2, with D possibly being TRBD1 (5 bases). The CDR3 has 15 residues. Germline lookup yields CDR1 SNHLY and CDR2 FYNNEI. The ends were cut back, 3 bases at V and 6 bases at J, with 14 bases in the middle. CDR3 nucleotide sequence: TGTGCCAGCAGTGATCAGGGCTCTTTCTCCGGGGAGCTGTTTTTT. Its protein product is CASSDQGSFSGELFF. Supplemented by reference TRBV2 and TRBJ2-2, the full variable domain reads EPEVTQTPSHQVTQMGQEVILRCVPISNHLYFYWYRQILGQKVEFLVSFYNNEISEKSEIFDDQFSVERPDGSNFTLKIRSTKLEDSAMYFCASSDQGSFSGELFFGEGSRLTVL.

This clonotype was seen a few times. The chain couples TRBV7-6 to TRBJ2-5; maybe TRBD2 (5 bases). This CDR3 contains 14 residues. CDR1 is SGHVS and CDR2 is FNYEAQ in the germline V gene. Trimming took 1 base from V and 4 from J, leaving 10 bases between them. The CDR3 coding sequence is TGTGCCAGCAGCTTAGAGGCTAGCAGAGAGACCCAGTACTTC. Protein product: CASSLEASRETQYF. The full variable domain, its missing parts supplied by reference TRBV7-6 and TRBJ2-5, is GAGVSQSPRYKVTKRGQDVALRCDPISGHVSLYWYRQALGQGPEFLTYFNYEAQQDKSGLPNDRFSAERPEGSISTLTIQRTEQRDSAMYRCASSLEASRETQYFGPGTRLLVL.

Ten or more counts support this clonotype. The J gene is TRBJ2-3, the V gene TRBV7-6; a possible D gene is TRBD1 (5 bases). Germline values: CDR1 SGHVS, CDR2 FNYEAQ. The V end lost 1 base, the J end lost 4 bases, and 12 bases lay between the germline ends. The CDR3 runs 15 residues. CDR3 sequence reads: CASSLEQGRADTQYF. CDR3 nucleotide sequence: TGTGCCAGCAGCTTAGAGCAGGGAAGAGCAGATACGCAGTATTTT.

The gene calls are TRBV9 and TRBJ2-1, with TRBD2 matching over 14 bases. The V gene end was trimmed by 3 bases and the J gene end by 8 bases; junction bases not matched to a gene: 10. Germline loops: CDR1 SGDLS, CDR2 YYNGEE. The CDR3 runs 17 residues. DNA for the CDR3: TGTGCCAGCAGCGACGGGACTAGCGGGAGTAAAGTCTATGAGCAGTTCTTC. This codes for CASSDGTSGSKVYEQFF. Looking up the rest from reference TRBV9 and TRBJ2-1 gives the full variable domain: DSGVTQTPKHLITATGQRVTLRCSPRSGDLSVYWYQQSLDQGLQFLIQYYNGEERAKGNILERFSAQQFPDLHSELNLSSLELGDSALYFCASSDGTSGSKVYEQFFGPGTRLTVL.

This clonotype was seen many times. The chain is built from TRBV7-2 and TRBJ2-2, with TRBD1 matching over 7 bases. In germline, CDR1 is SGHTA, CDR2 FQGNSA. V shed 5 bases and J 5 bases; nucleotides not matched to a gene: 5. The CDR3 contains 14 residues. In DNA form, the CDR3 reads TGTGCCAGCAGCCGACGGGACAGAACCGGGGAGCTGTTTTTT. Translated, it gives CASSRRDRTGELFF. Based on the CDR3 plus reference TRBV7-2 and TRBJ2-2, the full variable domain is GAGVSQSPSNKVTEKGKDVELRCDPISGHTALYWYRQSLGQGLEFLIYFQGNSAPDKSGLPSDRFSAERTGGSVSTLTIQRTQQEDSAVYLCASSRRDRTGELFFGEGSRLTVL.

In this sample, this clonotype turned up a few times. This chain connects TRBV7-9 to TRBJ2-5, with TRBD2 as a possible D gene (5 bases). The V end lost 1 base, the J end lost 5 bases, and 14 bases lay between the germline ends. Per the germline V gene, CDR1 is SEHNR and CDR2 is FQNEAQ (reference sequence). CDR3 length: 15 residues. The CDR3 sequence: CASSLERVREETQYF. CDR3 bases: TGTGCCAGCAGCTTAGAAAGGGTGAGGGAGGAGACCCAGTACTTC.

This clonotype appeared a few times. J is TRBJ1-1 and V is TRBV4-1, with D possibly matching TRBD1 (6 bases). In germline, CDR1 is MGHRA, CDR2 YSYEKL. The CDR3 has 17 amino acids. V dropped 0 bases and J dropped 2 bases, with 16 bases sitting between them. CDR3 nucleotides: TGCGCCAGCAGCCAAGAACTCCCACAGGGACCTAACACTGAAGCTTTCTTT. This codes for CASSQELPQGPNTEAFF.

This chain connects TRBV20-1 to TRBJ2-1; D perhaps matches TRBD1 (5 bases). V dropped 6 bases and J dropped 0 bases, with 12 bases sitting between them. CDR3 size: 14 residues. Germline loops: CDR1 DFQATT, CDR2 SNEGSKA (reference sequence). The CDR3 protein is CSARGSSSYNEQFF. Written as DNA, the CDR3 is TGCAGTGCAAGGGGTTCAAGCTCCTACAATGAGCAGTTCTTC.

This rearrangement joins TRBV3-1 to TRBJ2-1; 13 bases fit TRBD2. Germline V lookup: CDR1 LGHDT, CDR2 YNNKEL (reference sequence). This CDR3 is 14 amino acids long. V trimming: 4 bases; J trimming: 12 bases; junction bases outside the gene matches: 6. Here the CDR3 DNA reads TGTGCCAGCAGCCCGCGGACTAGCGGGAGTGGGCAGTTCTTC. Encoded protein: CASSPRTSGSGQFF.

This clonotype was observed many times. This rearrangement joins TRBV20-1 to TRBJ2-7; D remains ambiguous. Trimming left V 3 bases short and J 5 bases short, with 11 bases between. Looked up from germline, CDR1 is DFQATT and CDR2 is SNEGSKA (reference sequence). This CDR3 contains 12 residues. CDR3 nucleotides: TGCAGTGCTAGTGTTCGAGTCCACGAGCAGTACTTC. Protein: CSASVRVHEQYF.

V usage is TRBV5-1 and J usage is TRBJ1-6; no clear D gene. V was cut by 0 bases and J by 0 bases, with 7 bases left in between. The CDR3 runs to 16 residues. CDR1 SGHRS and CDR2 YFSETQ come from the germline V gene. Here the CDR3 DNA reads TGCGCCAGCAGCTTGGAGCCGACCTCCTATAATTCACCCCTCCACTTT. Its protein is CASSLEPTSYNSPLHF.

In regard to this clonotype: This clone may be a read error of a much larger clone one base away. The CDR3 protein is CSVVSDRASDTQYF. For the CDR3, the DNA is TGCAGCGTCGTCTCGGACAGGGCGTCAGATACGCAGTATTTT. The chain combines TRBV29-1 with TRBJ2-3; 8 nucleotides match TRBD1. The CDR3 runs 14 residues. Trimming cost V 6 bases and J 4 bases; bases outside gene matches: 9. CDR1 and CDR2 (germline): SQVTM, ANQGSEA.

The chain uses TRBV6-2 or TRBV6-3 and TRBJ2-7; D uncertain. Germline lookup yields CDR1 MNHEY and CDR2 SVGEGT. This CDR3 is 13 amino acids long. V gave up 0 bases and J gave up 4 bases, with 7 bases separating them. For the CDR3, the DNA is TGTGCCAGCAGTTACTCTTGGCGTTACGAGCAGTACTTC. Translation gives CASSYSWRYEQYF.

Remarks on this clonotype: A much larger clonotype is one base distant, so this may be a read error. This chain uses TRBV7-8 with TRBJ2-7, with TRBD1 matching 10 bases. Germline V gives CDR1 SGHVS, CDR2 FQNEAQ. The CDR3 has 15 amino acids. Trimming took 3 bases from V and 3 from J; bases not matched to a gene: 5. CDR3 region: CASSLKRDRGYEQYF. The CDR3 nucleotides are TGTGCCAGCAGCTTGAAACGGGACAGGGGCTACGAGCAGTACTTC.

This clonotype was recorded many times. V and J are TRBV11-2 and TRBJ2-1, with TRBD2 as a possible D gene (5 bases). V lost 1 base to trimming and J lost 0 bases, with 13 bases between them. In germline, CDR1 is SGHAT, CDR2 FQNNGV. This CDR3 spans 17 amino acids. CDR3 loop: CASSLGPDSSSYNEQFF. The CDR3 nucleotides are TGTGCCAGCAGCTTAGGGCCGGACTCATCCTCCTACAATGAGCAGTTCTTC. The full variable domain, with the rest looked up from reference TRBV11-2 and TRBJ2-1, is EAGVAQSPRYKIIEKRQSVAFWCNPISGHATLYWYQQILGQGPKLLIQFQNNGVVDDSQLPKDRFSAERLKGVDSTLKIQPAKLEDSAVYLCASSLGPDSSSYNEQFFGPGTRLTVL.

In regard to this clonotype: The junction does not match germline at one end; this may be a read error. This chain connects TRBV7-7 to TRBJ2-5; the match to TRBD2 covers 8 bases. From germline, CDR1 is SSHAT and CDR2 FNYEAQ (reference sequence). CDR3 length: 13 amino acids. CDR3 amino acids: CASSLTSGETQYF. The DNA of the CDR3 is TGTGCTAGCAGCCTTACTAGCGGCGAGACCCAGTACTTC.

This clonotype was observed at least ten times. The chain carries TRBV4-1 and TRBJ2-2, with D uncertain. The CDR3 is 13 amino acids. Germline lookup yields CDR1 MGHRA and CDR2 YSYEKL. The V end was cut by 1 base, the J end by 7 bases, with 7 bases between. The CDR3 DNA follows: TGCGCCAGCAGCCAAGCGGAGAGCGGGGAGCTGTTTTTT. Protein: CASSQAESGELFF.

This clonotype was counted many times. This chain links TRBV11-2 with TRBJ2-1, with D perhaps matching TRBD2 (6 bases). Germline CDR1 and CDR2: SGHAT and FQNNGV. The CDR3 has 11 residues. V lost 3 bases and J 15 bases, leaving 12 bases between the germline ends. CDR3 region: CASSLAGLPFF. The CDR3 region has the DNA TGTGCCAGCAGCTTGGCGGGGCTACCGTTCTTC.

This clonotype showed up many times. The J gene is TRBJ1-1, the V gene TRBV7-2; TRBD1 is a possible D gene (5 bases). The CDR3 has 15 amino acids. V dropped 6 bases and J dropped 1 base, with 15 bases sitting between them. Germline V gene data show CDR1 as SGHTA and CDR2 as FQGNSA. This chain's CDR3 is CASSLRDLENTEAFF. The CDR3 region has the DNA TGTGCCAGCAGTTTAAGGGACCTCGAGAACACTGAAGCTTTCTTT.

This clonotype was observed a few times. The J gene is TRBJ1-2, the V gene TRBV14, with 10 bases lining up with TRBD1. CDR1 and CDR2 from the germline V gene are SGHDN and FVKESK. Trimming at V came to 4 bases and at J to 6 bases, leaving 8 bases not matched to a gene. This CDR3 is 15 amino acids long. CDR3 nucleotides: TGTGCCAGCAGCCCCCGGGACAGGGGTCCCCATGGCTACACCTTC. Translation: CASSPRDRGPHGYTF.

V gene TRBV4-3 combines with J gene TRBJ1-4; TRBD1 matches at 7 bases. CDR3 length equals 17 residues. Germline assignment: CDR1 LGHNA and CDR2 YSLEER. V lost 4 bases and J lost 4; bases outside the gene matches: 12. As DNA, the CDR3 is TGCGCCAGCAGCCCAAATCCTCCGGGACAGTTTAATGAAAAACTGTTTTTT. It encodes CASSPNPPGQFNEKLFF.

The DNA for the CDR3 is TGCAGTGCTAGCGGGACAGCCTATGGCTACACCTTC. Translated: CSASGTAYGYTF. The chain is built from TRBV20-1 and TRBJ1-2; the match to TRBD1 covers 7 bases. The CDR3 covers 12 residues. Germline V gene sequence: CDR1 DFQATT, CDR2 SNEGSKA (reference sequence). Losses at the gene ends were 3 bases for V and 4 bases for J; bases not matched to a gene: 2.

This clonotype has a count of ten or more. V is TRBV28 and J is TRBJ1-2, with no clear D. The V end was cut by 8 bases, the J end by 6 bases, with 13 bases between. This CDR3 has 12 residues. CDR1 and CDR2 from the germline V gene are MDHEN and SYDVKM. Written as DNA, the CDR3 is TGTGCCAGCGTAAGTGGAGTGAATGGCTACACCTTC. Amino acids: CASVSGVNGYTF.

V and J are TRBV6-1 and TRBJ2-1; 12 bases fit TRBD1. The J segment lost 7 bases and the V segment lost 6 bases, leaving 7 bases of the junction unmatched. CDR3 length equals 15 residues. Germline CDR1 and CDR2: MNHNS and SASEGT. The CDR3 region is CASRVPGQGANEQFF. The CDR3, as DNA: TGTGCCAGCAGGGTACCGGGACAGGGGGCGAATGAGCAGTTCTTC.